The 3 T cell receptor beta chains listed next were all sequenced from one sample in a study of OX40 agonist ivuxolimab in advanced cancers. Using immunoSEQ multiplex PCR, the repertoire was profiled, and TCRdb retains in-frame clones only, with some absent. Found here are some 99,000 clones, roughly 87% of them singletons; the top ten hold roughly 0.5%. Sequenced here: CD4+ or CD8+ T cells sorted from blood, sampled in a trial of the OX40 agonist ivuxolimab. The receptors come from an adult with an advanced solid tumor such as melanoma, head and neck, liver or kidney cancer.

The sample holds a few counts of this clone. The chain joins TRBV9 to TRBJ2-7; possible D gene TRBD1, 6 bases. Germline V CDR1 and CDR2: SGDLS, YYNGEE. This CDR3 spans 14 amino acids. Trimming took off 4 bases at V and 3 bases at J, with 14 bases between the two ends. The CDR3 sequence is CASSPGAGSYEQYF. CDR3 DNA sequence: TGTGCCAGCAGCCCAGGGGCAGGGAGCTACGAGCAGTACTTC.

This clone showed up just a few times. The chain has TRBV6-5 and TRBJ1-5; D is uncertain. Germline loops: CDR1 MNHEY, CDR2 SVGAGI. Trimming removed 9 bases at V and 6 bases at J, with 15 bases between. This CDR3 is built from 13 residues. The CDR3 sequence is CASSTLSSQPQHF. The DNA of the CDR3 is TGTGCCAGTTCGACCCTAAGTAGTCAGCCCCAGCATTTT.

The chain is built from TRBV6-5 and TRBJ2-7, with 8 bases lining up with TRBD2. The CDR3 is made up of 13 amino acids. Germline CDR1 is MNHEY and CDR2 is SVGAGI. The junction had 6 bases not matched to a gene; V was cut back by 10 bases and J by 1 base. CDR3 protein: CATHGGASYEQYF. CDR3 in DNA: TGTGCCACCCACGGGGGGGCATCCTACGAGCAGTACTTC.